This paragraph reports one T cell receptor beta chain. The ends lost 5 bases at V and 9 bases at J; junction bases unmatched: 8. Per germline, CDR1 SGHTA and CDR2 FQGNSA. The CDR3 runs to 14 residues. These data originate in a study of blood T cell repertoires in COVID-19. Background on the study: COVID-19 samples collected from the United States, Italy and Spain covered acute and convalescent phases. Nucleic acid was either cDNA or gDNA, and it came from T cells, B-cell-depleted T cells, or PBMCs.

As handled by the study authors: Nucleated cell number was recorded as an estimate derived from reference gene primer amplification. Method: immunoSEQ multiplex PCR; TCRdb's copy keeps in-frame clones and lacks some. D and trimming come from the DNA, and the V and J calls and clone size come from that table. The sample holds over 95,000 clones, over 65% seen once. This rearrangement joins TRBV7-2 to TRBJ1-5; 9 nucleotides line up with TRBD1. The sequenced material came from peripheral blood. The clonotype comes from a middle-aged woman with acute or convalescent COVID-19. CDR3 sequence (DNA): TGTGCCAGCAGCGCCGGACAGGGGCACCGGCCCCAGCATTTT. Its protein product is CASSAGQGHRPQHF.